This entry is about one T cell receptor (beta chain). This clonotype occurred a few times. The antigen it recognizes is unknown. No quality values exist for individual bases; no much larger clone is one base distant. Reading from cysteine to phenylalanine, the CDR3 counts 14 amino acids. Only the CDR3 portion is preserved as DNA: 42 bases, with reading frame beginning at the first base. V is cut by 3 bases and J by 3 bases, and the space between the germline ends is 12 bases. CDR1 is given as MNHEY and CDR2 as SMNVEV, both from the germline V gene (reference sequence). The data were obtained in a study of post-analysis software for immune sequencing data (dated by TCRdb to the mid-2010s). For the wider study: Relapsing-remitting, secondary progressive and progressive-relapsing multiple sclerosis were recorded as disease courses, and subtype annotation was lacking for some patients. The patient repertoires were set against under 12 previously published healthy control repertoires from donors whose ages ranged from 6 to 25 years. A subset of samples was prepared in parallel using single-end sample barcoding, then pooled and co-amplified after Illumina adapter ligation. Findings and caveats that apply to the study as a whole: The multiple sclerosis patient group was slightly younger than the control group. Compared with controls, multiple sclerosis patients had significantly lower normalized Chao1 diversity, a finding suggesting substantial peripheral T-cell clonal expansion. Four or five TRBV segments, including TRBV5-6, TRBV5-1 and TRBV20-1, were significantly more frequent in patients than controls. Strong co-clustering of samples prepared in the same batch was shown by direct clustering with F measure, prompting a batch-effect correction.

To demonstrate the VDJtools post-analysis software, the study profiled TCR beta repertoires from the peripheral blood of 13 young patients with multiple sclerosis. The multiple sclerosis patients were children and adolescents between roughly 6 and 16 years of age. The method behind the library was PCR. For sequencing, an Illumina HiSeq 2500 was employed. To reduce PCR and sequencing biases, unique molecular identifiers were incorporated into the TCR beta cDNA libraries. Per 1 to 10 million input T cells, some 500,000 cDNA molecules were obtained, such that each molecule approximated one T cell. The patient libraries were prepared and sequenced with the same protocol used for the earlier healthy control dataset. Within a given batch, samples were prepared together, multiplexed and sequenced on the same HiSeq lane. The original pipeline was this. MIGEC was used to process the raw barcoded reads, and molecular identifier groups with only a single read were discarded before consensus assembly and CDR3 extraction. Clonotype tables were post-analysed with VDJtools, normalizing diversity by down-sampling all datasets to the smallest sample size. In repertoire overlap clustering, CDR3 amino acid sequences, but not nucleotide sequences, were matched to correct batch-related cross-sample contamination. TCRdb took the public reads, trimmed them with fastp at Q25, ran MiXCR for clone calling and kept in-frame beta chains. Rows merge per CDR3 protein into single entries with the most common DNA and genes. The V and J calls reflect TCRdb's pipeline rather than the authors' work. The table for this sample lists 750,000 to 950,000 distinct CDR3 sequences; 46% of them were counted only once. Together, the top ten hold just under 5% of the sample.

The sample was blood. The chain links TRBV27 with TRBJ2-7; no confident D gene assignment can be made. This TCR was sampled from a girl aged 10-17 years with multiple sclerosis. In nucleotide form, the sequence is TGTGCCAGCAGTTTTCAACCAGGCCACTACGAGCAGTACTTC. Translated, it reads CASSFQPGHYEQYF.